This T cell receptor (beta chain) was sequenced in a study of T cells in Graves' hyperthyroidism and ophthalmopathy. The CDR3 regions of TCR beta were amplified from RNA transcripts. Carried out on the TCR CDR3, a first-round RT-PCR used the HTBI primer set. TCRdb re-analysed the multiplex PCR reads in MiXCR, keeping a single row per CDR3 protein. The sample shows approximately 430,000 distinct CDR3 sequences, around 14% of them seen only once. The germline V and J ends were trimmed by 0 bases and 3 bases, with 6 bases remaining between them. Germline lookup yields CDR1 LGHNA and CDR2 YSLEER. The CDR3 has 13 residues. Regarding the study as a whole: Model-based prediction identified ophthalmopathy a median around seven months prior to its onset. A model built on 13 V-J features separated ophthalmopathy from stable hyperthyroidism. Expanded thyroid clonotypes (above 0.001) were mostly also found in blood.

This clonotype was picked up many times. Its antigen is still unknown. The chain joins TRBV4-3 to TRBJ2-7, with D perhaps TRBD1 or TRBD2 (5 bases each). This TCR came from a woman under 30 with Graves' hyperthyroidism. Sequencing was performed on blood. In nucleotides, the CDR3 is TGCGCCAGCAGCCAAGATGGGGGCTACGAGCAGTACTTC. Translation: CASSQDGGYEQYF.